These T cell receptor beta chains were read from a single sample in a study of blood T cell repertoires in COVID-19. Sequenced by immunoSEQ multiplex PCR; TCRdb stores in-frame clones only, minus some. The data hold about 89,000 clones, with around 80% observed a single time. Sequenced input: peripheral blood. The receptors shown here come from a man between 65 and 85 years old with acute or convalescent COVID-19. The CDR3 runs from the conserved cysteine through the conserved F or W. Fields, in order: J gene, clone size, D gene, V gene, CDR3 DNA, CDR3 protein. D genes are given only for firm matches. Not every row has a clone size; where given, it reads once, few, many or a size class.

J gene: TRBJ2-6
clone size: NA
D gene: NA
V gene: TRBV7-3
CDR3 DNA: TGTGCCAGCAGCCCCCAGTCATCCGGGGCCAACGTCCTGACTTTC
CDR3 protein: CASSPQSSGANVLTF

J gene: TRBJ2-7
clone size: once
D gene: NA
V gene: TRBV5-4
CDR3 DNA: TGTGCCAGCAGCTTGGTTTTCGGGACACACTCCTCCTACGAGCAGTACTTC
CDR3 protein: CASSLVFGTHSSYEQYF

J gene: TRBJ2-4
clone size: NA
D gene: TRBD2
V gene: TRBV2
CDR3 DNA: TGTGCCAGCAGTGAAAGTAGCGGGGGGAGTCTTCAGTACTTC
CDR3 protein: CASSESSGGSLQYF

J gene: TRBJ1-5
clone size: NA
D gene: NA
V gene: TRBV2
CDR3 DNA: TGTGCCAGCAGAGGAGGGTGGGGGACCGTGGACACCAATCAGCCCCAGCATTTT
CDR3 protein: CASRGGWGTVDTNQPQHF

J gene: TRBJ2-7
clone size: NA
D gene: NA
V gene: TRBV7-2
CDR3 DNA: TGTGCCAGCATTCTAGGGGCGCCTACCTACGAGCAGTACTTC
CDR3 protein: CASILGAPTYEQYF

J gene: TRBJ2-3
clone size: NA
D gene: NA
V gene: TRBV30
CDR3 DNA: TGTGCCTGGAGTCTTAGCACAGATACGCAGTATTTT
CDR3 protein: CAWSLSTDTQYF

J gene: TRBJ2-1
clone size: NA
D gene: NA
V gene: TRBV6-5
CDR3 DNA: TGTGCCAGCAGTTACGAGGGTTACGAGCAGTTCTTC
CDR3 protein: CASSYEGYEQFF

J gene: TRBJ1-3
clone size: NA
D gene: NA
V gene: TRBV28
CDR3 DNA: TGTGCCAGCAGTCTCCGAGGGGGAGCTGGAAACACCATATATTTT
CDR3 protein: CASSLRGGAGNTIYF

J gene: TRBJ2-1
clone size: NA
D gene: TRBD2
V gene: TRBV15
CDR3 DNA: TGTGCCACCTTGCGGACTAGCGATATATACAATGAGCAGTTCTTC
CDR3 protein: CATLRTSDIYNEQFF

J gene: TRBJ2-3
clone size: NA
D gene: TRBD2
V gene: TRBV16
CDR3 DNA: TGTGCCAGCAGCCAATCGCGCGGGAGTCAAGATACGCAGTATTTT
CDR3 protein: CASSQSRGSQDTQYF

J gene: TRBJ2-5
clone size: once
D gene: TRBD1
V gene: TRBV6-4
CDR3 DNA: TGTGCCAGCAGTGGAAACAGGGGAGAGACCCAGTACTTC
CDR3 protein: CASSGNRGETQYF

J gene: TRBJ2-1
clone size: NA
D gene: NA
V gene: TRBV11-3
CDR3 DNA: TGTGCCAGCAGCTTAGATATGGACTCAGCAGAGCAGTTCTTC
CDR3 protein: CASSLDMDSAEQFF

J gene: TRBJ1-2
clone size: few
D gene: NA
V gene: TRBV5-6
CDR3 DNA: TGTGCCAGCAGCTTGGGGGATGGGGGCGCATTTGGCTACACCTTC
CDR3 protein: CASSLGDGGAFGYTF

J gene: TRBJ1-1
clone size: NA
D gene: NA
V gene: TRBV6-1
CDR3 DNA: TGTGCCAGCAGTGAACCCCATGGAGGTATCACTGAAGCTTTCTTT
CDR3 protein: CASSEPHGGITEAFF

J gene: TRBJ1-4
clone size: NA
D gene: NA
V gene: TRBV4-3
CDR3 DNA: TGCGCCAGCAGCCAAAGACGGGGACTTGGGGAAAAACTGTTTTTT
CDR3 protein: CASSQRRGLGEKLFF

J gene: TRBJ2-7
clone size: few
D gene: NA
V gene: TRBV4-3
CDR3 DNA: TGCGCCAGCAGCCAGTACCGAGACACCATTAAGGCCTACGAGCAGTACTTC
CDR3 protein: CASSQYRDTIKAYEQYF

J gene: TRBJ2-7
clone size: NA
D gene: NA
V gene: TRBV7-2
CDR3 DNA: TGTGCCAGCAGCCTGGGACTGCTGAGCTCCTACGAGCAGTACTTC
CDR3 protein: CASSLGLLSSYEQYF

J gene: TRBJ1-6
clone size: NA
D gene: NA
V gene: TRBV25-1
CDR3 DNA: TGTGCCAGCAGTTGGGCTTGGAATTCACCCCTCCACTTT
CDR3 protein: CASSWAWNSPLHF

J gene: TRBJ2-7
clone size: NA
D gene: NA
V gene: TRBV19
CDR3 DNA: TGTGCCAGTAGTCCAGGGCCAGGGGTCGGGTCCTACGAGCAGTACTTC
CDR3 protein: CASSPGPGVGSYEQYF

J gene: TRBJ1-2
clone size: NA
D gene: NA
V gene: TRBV15
CDR3 DNA: TGTGCCACCAGCAGAGATTCGGGGAGGTATGGCTACACCTTC
CDR3 protein: CATSRDSGRYGYTF

J gene: TRBJ1-2
clone size: NA
D gene: NA
V gene: TRBV28
CDR3 DNA: TGTGCCAGCAGTTCGGAGACAGCTGGGTGGGGTTTCTATGGCTACACCTTC
CDR3 protein: CASSSETAGWGFYGYTF

J gene: TRBJ2-1
clone size: few
D gene: TRBD2
V gene: TRBV11-3
CDR3 DNA: TGTGCCAGCAGCTTAGAGAGCGGGGGGCCCTATGAGCAGTTCTTC
CDR3 protein: CASSLESGGPYEQFF

J gene: TRBJ1-6
clone size: NA
D gene: NA
V gene: TRBV27
CDR3 DNA: TGTGCCAGCAGGCTCGAGGGGGGGTTGGGCTCCTATAATTCACCCCTCCACTTT
CDR3 protein: CASRLEGGLGSYNSPLHF

J gene: TRBJ2-5
clone size: NA
D gene: NA
V gene: TRBV30
CDR3 DNA: TGTGCCTGGAGGCCCCGAGAGGAGACCCAGTACTTC
CDR3 protein: CAWRPREETQYF

J gene: TRBJ1-1
clone size: few
D gene: NA
V gene: TRBV10-3
CDR3 DNA: TGTGCCACTTCCAGGGTAGGGTACACTGAAGCTTTCTTT
CDR3 protein: CATSRVGYTEAFF

J gene: TRBJ2-2
clone size: NA
D gene: NA
V gene: TRBV10-1
CDR3 DNA: TGCGCCAGCAGTGTAATGAGGACCGGGGAGCTGTTTTTT
CDR3 protein: CASSVMRTGELFF

J gene: TRBJ1-2
clone size: NA
D gene: TRBD1
V gene: TRBV23-1
CDR3 DNA: TGCGCCAGCAGTCAAGTTGCGGGACAGGGCGACTATGGCTACACCTTC
CDR3 protein: CASSQVAGQGDYGYTF

J gene: TRBJ1-1
clone size: NA
D gene: NA
V gene: TRBV5-1
CDR3 DNA: TGCGCCAGCAGCCCGGCGGACTCTGAAGCTTTCTTT
CDR3 protein: CASSPADSEAFF

J gene: TRBJ2-7
clone size: NA
D gene: NA
V gene: TRBV10-3
CDR3 DNA: TGTGCCATCAGTGAGTCAAACAGGGCCTACGAGCAGTACTTC
CDR3 protein: CAISESNRAYEQYF